A selection of T cell receptor beta chains follows, all from one sample in a study of T cells in tuberculosis. The protocol was immunoSEQ multiplex PCR, while the TCRdb copy is restricted to in-frame clones and leaves out a portion. The table lists about 25,000 clones, around nine tenths of them singletons. Material: PBMCs. The receptors were gathered from a donor between 10 and 35 years old with latent tuberculosis or without tuberculosis infection. Some clones in this sample may be carry-over from other donors' samples. The CDR3 runs from the conserved cysteine through the conserved F or W. The D gene is left open where the match is weak. Where a row states a size, it is once, few, many or the class of an expanded clone; other rows omit it.

v_call	j_call	clone_size	d_call	cdr3_nt	cdr3_aa
TRBV30	TRBJ1-5	NA	NA	TGTGCCTGGAGTCCCGATTTCAGTCAGCCCCAGCATTTT	CAWSPDFSQPQHF
TRBV19	TRBJ2-7	NA	NA	TGTGCCAGTGGGCGATCGGAGCAGTACTTC	CASGRSEQYF
TRBV6-5	TRBJ2-7	NA	NA	TGTGCCAGCAGTCGTGGCGGGGACGAGCAGTACTTC	CASSRGGDEQYF
TRBV5-6	TRBJ1-2	NA	NA	TGTGCCAGCAGCTCCAACTTAGGCTACACCTTC	CASSSNLGYTF
TRBV6-5	TRBJ2-1	NA	NA	TGTGCCAGCAGACGGACTGGGGGCGGTTACAATGAGCAGTTCTTC	CASRRTGGGYNEQFF
TRBV5-1	TRBJ2-7	NA	NA	TGCGCCAGCAGCTTCGTGGCCGAGCAGTACTTC	CASSFVAEQYF
TRBV12-5	TRBJ1-5	NA	TRBD1	TGTGCTAGTGGCTACTTGACCACAGGGGGCCGGATTCAGCCCCAGCATTTT	CASGYLTTGGRIQPQHF
TRBV9	TRBJ1-3	NA	TRBD1	TGTGCCAGCAGCGCTGACAACACAGGGGTCTCTGGAAACACCATATATTTT	CASSADNTGVSGNTIYF
TRBV7-9	TRBJ2-7	NA	NA	TGTGCCAGCAGCTTAGGACAGTACTCCTACGAGCAGTACTTC	CASSLGQYSYEQYF
TRBV7-2	TRBJ2-2	NA	TRBD2	TGTGCCACCCAATGGGGACTAGCGGAGAACACCGGGGAGCTGTTTTTT	CATQWGLAENTGELFF
TRBV6-5	TRBJ1-4	NA	NA	TGTGCCAGCAGTTACCTACAGAATGAAAAACTGTTTTTT	CASSYLQNEKLFF
TRBV11-2	TRBJ2-3	NA	NA	TGTGCCAGCAGCTTAGGGCAGGGAATTGGCACAGATACGCAGTATTTT	CASSLGQGIGTDTQYF
TRBV6-1	TRBJ2-2	NA	TRBD2	TGTGCCAGCAGTGCCCTAGCGGGAGGGCCTCACACCGGGGAGCTGTTTTTT	CASSALAGGPHTGELFF
TRBV7-9	TRBJ1-4	NA	TRBD1	TGTGCCAGCAGCACCTCCGGGACAGGGGATGAAAAACTGTTTTTT	CASSTSGTGDEKLFF
TRBV7-2	TRBJ2-7	NA	TRBD2	TGTGCCACCACAACCTACACGGGACTAGGGACGGGCGAGCAGTACTTC	CATTTYTGLGTGEQYF
TRBV20-1	TRBJ2-1	NA	NA	TGCAGTGCTTCGGACTATGTTGAGCAGTTCTTC	CSASDYVEQFF
TRBV5-1	TRBJ2-5	NA	TRBD2	TGCGCCAGCAGCTTGGGGTCTAGCGGGTCCCAAGAGACCCAGTACTTC	CASSLGSSGSQETQYF
TRBV19	TRBJ2-3	NA	TRBD2	TGTGCCAGTAGTATTCAGGCGGGAGCCCCAGATACGCAGTATTTT	CASSIQAGAPDTQYF
TRBV19	TRBJ2-7	NA	TRBD1	TGTGCCAGTATTCCCGGGACAGCCCCCTACGAGCAGTACTTC	CASIPGTAPYEQYF
TRBV7-8	TRBJ1-1	NA	NA	TGTGCCAGCAGCTTGGAAAGGTTGAGGGTGAACACTGAAGCTTTCTTT	CASSLERLRVNTEAFF
TRBV5-6	TRBJ2-7	NA	NA	TGTGCCAGCAGCTTAGCGCCGGGGTACGAGCAGTACTTC	CASSLAPGYEQYF
TRBV18	TRBJ1-1	NA	NA	TGTGCCAGCCCCTACCAAACGAACACTGAAGCTTTCTTT	CASPYQTNTEAFF
TRBV10-3	TRBJ2-7	NA	TRBD2	TGTGCCATCAGTCAAGCGGGGTTTAGCGGGAGAGGTTCCAACGAGCAGTACTTC	CAISQAGFSGRGSNEQYF
TRBV5-1	TRBJ2-5	NA	NA	TGCGCCAGCAGCTTGGCCGGGGAGACCCAGTACTTC	CASSLAGETQYF
TRBV6-1	TRBJ1-2	NA	NA	TGTGCCAGCAGTATCAGGGGAAGGGGCTACACCTTC	CASSIRGRGYTF
TRBV5-6	TRBJ2-2	NA	NA	TGTGCCAGCAGCTTTACTAGGCTAAACACCGGGGAGCTGTTTTTT	CASSFTRLNTGELFF
TRBV23-1	TRBJ1-1	NA	NA	TGCGCCAGCAGACGGTGGACTGAAGCTTTCTTT	CASRRWTEAFF
TRBV19	TRBJ2-7	NA	TRBD1	TGTGCCACCCGCAGGTGGGCAGGGGGCCCCTACGAGCAGTACTTC	CATRRWAGGPYEQYF
TRBV19	TRBJ1-2	NA	TRBD1	TGTGCCAGTAGCGCCCCGACAGGGTATACCTATGGCTACACCTTC	CASSAPTGYTYGYTF
TRBV29-1	TRBJ1-5	NA	TRBD1	TGCAGCGTGCGACAGGGAGGCAATCAGCCCCAGCATTTT	CSVRQGGNQPQHF
TRBV7-8	TRBJ2-3	once	NA	TGTGCCAGCAGCCGAACCGAGAGAAGTAGCACAGATACGCAGTATTTT	CASSRTERSSTDTQYF
TRBV6-4	TRBJ2-2	NA	NA	TGTGCCAGTCGGAGTTACACCGGGGAGCTGTTTTTT	CASRSYTGELFF
TRBV7-9	TRBJ2-3	NA	NA	TGTGCCAGCAGCCCCGGGAATGTCGGCACAGATACGCAGTATTTT	CASSPGNVGTDTQYF
TRBV19	TRBJ2-1	NA	NA	TGTGCCAGTAGTATCCAACCCGTTTTAGAGGGTGAGCAGTTCTTC	CASSIQPVLEGEQFF
TRBV7-8	TRBJ2-7	NA	NA	TGTGCCAGCAGCTTAGATCGCGAGGGCGAGCAGTACTTC	CASSLDREGEQYF
TRBV5-6	TRBJ2-7	NA	NA	TGTGCCAGCAGCCCGGGACTGACCTCCTACGAGCAGTACTTC	CASSPGLTSYEQYF
TRBV25-1	TRBJ2-3	medium-sized	NA	TGTGCCAGCGGGATCGGGGCAGGGGACACAGATACGCAGTATTTT	CASGIGAGDTDTQYF
TRBV11-3	TRBJ2-6	few	NA	TGTGCCAGCAGCTTAACGGCAGGGGTTAGCGTCCTGACTTTC	CASSLTAGVSVLTF
TRBV27	TRBJ2-2	NA	NA	TGTGCCAGCAGTTCTTCAGACAGCACCGGGGAGCTGTTTTTT	CASSSSDSTGELFF
TRBV6-5	TRBJ1-5	few	NA	TGTGCCAGCAGCCTCGCGGGGGCGCGAAATCAGCCCCAGCATTTT	CASSLAGARNQPQHF
TRBV18	TRBJ2-7	NA	NA	TGTGCCAGCTCATCGACAGGCCCCTACGAGCAGTACTTC	CASSSTGPYEQYF
TRBV19	TRBJ2-7	NA	TRBD1	TGTGCCAGTAGTACCCGTTCGGTGGGGACAGGGACCTACGAGCAGTACTTC	CASSTRSVGTGTYEQYF